The present entry profiles one T cell receptor (beta chain) with its context. The antigen is undetermined. This CDR3 has 15 amino acids. Trimming took 6 bases from V and 2 from J; bases not matched to a gene: 9. Germline CDR1 is SNHLY and CDR2 is FYNNEI. TCRdb fed the 5' RACE reads into MiXCR, producing one record per CDR3 protein. The sample carries more than 400,000 distinct CDR3 sequences, approximately 14% recorded once. The data originate from a study of identical twins. Study outcomes and limitations: The authors drew conclusions from cross-sectional statistical analysis rather than following the same donors.

These data also formed part of another study, on yellow fever vaccine responses in identical twins.

The receptor's source is a woman aged 18-30 years in good health. The chain is built from TRBV2 and TRBJ1-2; 7 nucleotides match TRBD1. The sequenced sample was CD4+ T cells sorted from blood. CDR3 region: CASREMGQPNYGYTF. In DNA, the CDR3 is TGTGCCAGCAGAGAAATGGGACAGCCGAACTATGGCTACACCTTC.